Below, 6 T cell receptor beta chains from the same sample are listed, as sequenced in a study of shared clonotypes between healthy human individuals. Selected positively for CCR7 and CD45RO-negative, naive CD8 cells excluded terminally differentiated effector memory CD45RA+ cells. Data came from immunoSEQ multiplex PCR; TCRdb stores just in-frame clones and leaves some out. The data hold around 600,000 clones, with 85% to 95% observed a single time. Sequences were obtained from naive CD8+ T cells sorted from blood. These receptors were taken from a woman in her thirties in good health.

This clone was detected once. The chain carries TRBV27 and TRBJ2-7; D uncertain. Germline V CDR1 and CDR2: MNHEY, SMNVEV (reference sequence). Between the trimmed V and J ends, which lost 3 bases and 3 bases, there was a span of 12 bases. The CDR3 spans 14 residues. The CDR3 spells CASSFSGHLYEQYF. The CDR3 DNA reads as TGTGCCAGCAGTTTTTCAGGCCATCTCTACGAGCAGTACTTC.

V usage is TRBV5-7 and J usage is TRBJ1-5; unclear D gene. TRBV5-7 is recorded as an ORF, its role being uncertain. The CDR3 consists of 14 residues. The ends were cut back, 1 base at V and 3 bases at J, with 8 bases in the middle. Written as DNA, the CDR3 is TGTGCCAGCAGCTTGTTGGTTACCAATCAGCCCCAGCATTTT. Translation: CASSLLVTNQPQHF.

The CDR3 spells CASSLSGATNEKLFF. CDR3 DNA sequence: TGTGCCAGCTCCCTCTCGGGAGCAACTAATGAAAAACTGTTTTTT. This sequence joins TRBV27 and TRBJ1-4; D is undetermined. The germline V gene has CDR1 MNHEY and CDR2 SMNVEV (reference sequence). This CDR3 has 15 residues. Between the trimmed V and J ends, which lost 8 bases and 0 bases, there was a span of 13 bases.

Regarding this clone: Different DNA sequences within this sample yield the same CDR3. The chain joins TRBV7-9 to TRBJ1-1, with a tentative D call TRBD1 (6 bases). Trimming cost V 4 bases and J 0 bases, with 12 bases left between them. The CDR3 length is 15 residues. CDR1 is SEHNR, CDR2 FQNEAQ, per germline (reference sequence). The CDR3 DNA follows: TGTGCCAGCAGCTCCCCGACAGGTATGAACACTGAAGCTTTCTTT. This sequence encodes CASSSPTGMNTEAFF.

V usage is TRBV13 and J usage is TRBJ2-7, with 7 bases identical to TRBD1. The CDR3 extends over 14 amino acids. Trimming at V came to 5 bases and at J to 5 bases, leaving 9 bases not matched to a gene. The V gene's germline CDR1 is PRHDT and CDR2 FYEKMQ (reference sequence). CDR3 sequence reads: CASSLQGPFDEQYF. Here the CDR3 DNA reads TGTGCCAGCAGCCTACAGGGGCCCTTTGACGAGCAGTACTTC.

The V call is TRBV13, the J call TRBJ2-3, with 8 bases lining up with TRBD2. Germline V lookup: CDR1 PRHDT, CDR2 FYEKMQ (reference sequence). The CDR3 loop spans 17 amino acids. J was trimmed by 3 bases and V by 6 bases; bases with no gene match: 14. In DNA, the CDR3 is TGTGCCAGCAGACAAGAGTTTAGCGGGGAAAATACAGATACGCAGTATTTT. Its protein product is CASRQEFSGENTDTQYF.